This T cell receptor (beta chain) was profiled in a study of cytomegalovirus exposure and HLA in healthy donors. At the level of the study: HLA-typed donors were the source of approximately 80 million unique TCRs, which an early data release held.

Germline CDR1 WSHSY, CDR2 SAAADI. The CDR3 consists of 15 residues. The germline V and J ends were trimmed by 0 bases and 2 bases, with 11 bases remaining between them. This PCR relied on a set of 60 Vbeta primers and 13 Jbeta primers. Assay: immunoSEQ multiplex PCR; the TCRdb copy retains only in-frame clones and omits some. The sample includes 150,000 to 200,000 clones, around 87% of them seen just once. The rearrangement joins TRBV10-2 to TRBJ2-7; D is unclear. The receptor comes from a woman under 30 in good health and CMV-seronegative. The material sequenced was PBMCs. In nucleotides, the CDR3 is TGCGCCAGCAGTGAGTCTCAAACCAGTACCTACGAGCAGTACTTC. Protein sequence: CASSESQTSTYEQYF.